This TCR beta chain appears in the sequencing data of a study of blood T cell repertoires in COVID-19. Study summary: From T cells, B-cell-depleted T cells, or PBMCs came the material, which was cDNA or gDNA.

Each participant's cohort was designated according to participant-reported clinical history. Germline V gives CDR1 MNHNY, CDR2 SVGAGI (reference sequence). This CDR3 comprises 16 residues. V lost 2 bases and J lost 2; bases outside the gene matches: 2. Clones were read by immunoSEQ multiplex PCR, and TCRdb kept only the in-frame ones, dropping some. The sample lists a few hundred thousand clones, roughly 90% occurring once. The genes are TRBV6-6 and TRBJ2-1; 11 bases are shared with TRBD2. This sequence was found in a woman aged 40 to 49 who had recovered from COVID-19. The sample was PBMCs or T cells enriched from blood (not recorded which). This CDR3 reads CASSYPSGRPYNEQFF. The CDR3 DNA reads TGTGCCAGCAGTTACCCTAGCGGGAGGCCCTACAATGAGCAGTTCTTC.